The entry below describes one T cell receptor (beta chain). Its antigen is unidentified. Vbeta (60) and Jbeta (13) primers were used in the PCR. Sequenced by immunoSEQ multiplex PCR; TCRdb stores in-frame clones only, minus some. This sample has about 140,000 clones, with 75% to 80% found just once. This entry is derived from a study of cytomegalovirus exposure and HLA in healthy donors. In the study overall: Falling in the Caucasian-associated ancestry cluster were 81% of approximately 410 genotyped donors.

Study conclusions and caveats: Sequencing artifact likely explains a cluster of highly shared sequence variants. The CMV antigen specificity of a few CMV-associated chains was confirmed through in vitro analysis. Analysis performed later showed TCR beta chains linked to HLA being more clonally expanded than equally common others.

The junction had 5 bases not matched to a gene; V was cut back by 1 base and J by 9 bases. Germline CDR1 and CDR2: SGHNT and YENEEA. The CDR3 consists of 14 residues. This rearrangement joins TRBV11-3 to TRBJ2-1; 8 positions agree with TRBD2. The sequence derives from a female donor in good health and CMV-seronegative. The sequenced sample consisted of PBMCs. For the CDR3, the DNA is TGTGCCAGCAGCTTAGCAGCGGGGGTCAGTGAGCAGTTCTTC. Residues: CASSLAAGVSEQFF.